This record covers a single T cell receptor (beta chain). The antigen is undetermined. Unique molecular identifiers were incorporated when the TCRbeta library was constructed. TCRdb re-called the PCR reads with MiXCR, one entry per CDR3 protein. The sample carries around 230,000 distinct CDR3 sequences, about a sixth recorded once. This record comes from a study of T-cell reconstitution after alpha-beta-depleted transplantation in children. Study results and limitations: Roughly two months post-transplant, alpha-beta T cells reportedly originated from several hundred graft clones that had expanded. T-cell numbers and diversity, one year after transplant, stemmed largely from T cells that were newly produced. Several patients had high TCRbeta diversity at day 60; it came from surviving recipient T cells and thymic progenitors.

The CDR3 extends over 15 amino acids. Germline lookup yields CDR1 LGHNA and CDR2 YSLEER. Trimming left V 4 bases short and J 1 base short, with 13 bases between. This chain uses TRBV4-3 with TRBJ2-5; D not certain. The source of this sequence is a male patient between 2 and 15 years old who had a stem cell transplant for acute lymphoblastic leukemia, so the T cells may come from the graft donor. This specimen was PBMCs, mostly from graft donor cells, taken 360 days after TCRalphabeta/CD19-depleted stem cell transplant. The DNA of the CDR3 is TGCGCCAGCAGCCTTATCTCGGCCGCCCAAGAGACCCAGTACTTC. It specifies CASSLISAAQETQYF.